This passage covers 26 T cell receptor beta chains from one sample sequenced in a study of blood T cell repertoires in COVID-19. Generated by immunoSEQ multiplex PCR, the TCRdb table keeps only in-frame clones and is missing some. This sample has some 200,000 clones, with about 86% found just once. Sequencing input: peripheral blood. These receptors all stem from a man between 18 and 35 years old with active or convalescent COVID-19.

The chain employs TRBV24-1 and TRBJ2-7; tentative D call: TRBD2 (6 bases). This CDR3 contains 15 residues. Trimming took 4 bases from V and 1 from J, leaving 13 bases between them. The V gene's germline CDR1 is KGHDR and CDR2 SFDVKD. CDR3 loop: CATSEGGPQSYEQYF. The CDR3 nucleotides read TGTGCCACCAGTGAGGGGGGACCGCAGTCCTACGAGCAGTACTTC.

The chain carries TRBV3-1 (or the pseudogene TRBV3-2) and TRBJ2-3; 12 bases align to TRBD2. CDR1 is LGHDT, CDR2 YNNKEL, per germline (reference sequence). V lost 4 bases to trimming and J lost 5 bases; unmatched junction nucleotides: 10. The CDR3 runs to 17 residues. The DNA for the CDR3 is TGTGCCAGCAGCCCGCGCGCTAGCGGGGGGGCCATAGATACGCAGTATTTT. Translated: CASSPRASGGAIDTQYF.

The V call is TRBV11-3, the J call TRBJ1-3; perhaps TRBD1 as D (6 bases). The length of the CDR3 is 15 residues. V was clipped by 1 base and J by 2 bases, with 9 bases between them. Germline CDR1 and CDR2: SGHNT and YENEEA. In DNA form, the CDR3 reads TGTGCCAGCAGCTTAGCGGGGACAACTGGAAACACCATATATTTT. Translation: CASSLAGTTGNTIYF.

The chain links TRBV2 to TRBJ1-3; D is ambiguous. CDR3 size: 14 residues. Trimming pared 7 bases from V and 0 bases from J, leaving 10 bases between. The V gene's germline CDR1 is SNHLY and CDR2 FYNNEI. The CDR3: CASIRLVSGNTIYF. Here the CDR3 DNA reads TGTGCCAGCATCCGGCTAGTCTCTGGAAACACCATATATTTT.

The chain combines TRBV24-1 with TRBJ2-1; 12 positions match TRBD2. V dropped 0 bases and J dropped 7; count of bases not matched to a gene: 9. The CDR3 totals 18 residues. The germline CDR1 and CDR2 sequences are KGHDR and SFDVKD. The CDR3 region is CATSDLPGTSGLVNEQFF. CDR3 in DNA: TGTGCCACCAGTGATTTGCCCGGGACTAGCGGGCTTGTGAATGAGCAGTTCTTC.

The rearrangement links TRBV12-3 or TRBV12-4 to TRBJ2-3; D call uncertain. Between the trimmed V and J ends, which lost 5 bases and 2 bases, there was a span of 5 bases. CDR3 size: 12 residues. For the CDR3, the DNA is TGTGCCAGCAGTCTCTCCACAGATACGCAGTATTTT. It encodes CASSLSTDTQYF.

J is TRBJ1-1 and V is TRBV20-1; D perhaps matches TRBD1 (5 bases). Germline CDR1 DFQATT, CDR2 SNEGSKA (reference sequence). The germline V and J ends were trimmed by 2 bases and 11 bases, with 9 bases remaining between them. This CDR3 is built from 10 residues. CDR3 DNA: TGCAGTGCTAGATCAGGGTCGGCTTTCTTT. It yields the protein CSARSGSAFF.

V usage is TRBV25-1 and J usage is TRBJ1-1, with a tentative D call TRBD1 (6 bases). The germline V gene encodes CDR1 MGHDK and CDR2 SYGVNS. The CDR3 totals 14 residues. The ends were cut back, 2 bases at V and 4 bases at J, with 11 bases in the middle. CDR3 DNA: TGTGCCAGCAGTGAAACAGGGATGGGCACTGAAGCTTTCTTT. Residues: CASSETGMGTEAFF.

This clone has only a few counts. V gene TRBV13 combines with J gene TRBJ1-2, with 12 nucleotides matching TRBD1. The CDR3 runs to 18 residues. V lost 1 base to trimming and J lost 2 bases; unmatched junction nucleotides: 8. Germline loops: CDR1 PRHDT, CDR2 FYEKMQ (reference sequence). CDR3 in DNA: TGTGCCAGCAGCTTAGTTGGGACAGGGGGCGGATTCAACTATGGCTACACCTTC. It codes for CASSLVGTGGGFNYGYTF.

This chain uses TRBV7-9 with TRBJ2-4; D may be TRBD1 (6 bases). Trimming took 5 bases from V and 0 from J, leaving 20 bases between them. This CDR3 is 18 amino acids long. Germline loops: CDR1 SEHNR, CDR2 FQNEAQ (reference sequence). CDR3 region: CASSQGWGQSLAKNIQYF. CDR3 DNA sequence: TGTGCCAGCAGCCAGGGGTGGGGTCAATCCCTAGCCAAAAACATTCAGTACTTC.

The rearrangement uses TRBV9 and TRBJ2-5; 7 bases line up with TRBD2. The CDR3 totals 15 residues. Germline V gives CDR1 SGDLS, CDR2 YYNGEE. The V and J ends lost 6 bases and 4 bases, in that order; junction bases with no gene match: 12. Here the CDR3 DNA reads TGTGCCAGCACCCCCGGACTAGTTAGGGCAGAGACCCAGTACTTC. Amino acids: CASTPGLVRAETQYF.

The chain carries TRBV24-1 and TRBJ1-2; weak D call: TRBD1 (5 bases). Germline V CDR1 and CDR2: KGHDR, SFDVKD. The CDR3 length is 13 residues. The germline V and J ends were trimmed by 7 bases and 3 bases, with 11 bases remaining between them. The CDR3 spells CATSLTDDYGYTF. CDR3 bases: TGTGCCACCAGCCTGACAGACGACTATGGCTACACCTTC.

The V call is TRBV9, the J call TRBJ1-3; no firm D call. V lost 2 bases and J lost 4, with 13 bases in between. CDR1 and CDR2 from the germline V gene are SGDLS and YYNGEE. This CDR3 has 15 residues. Here the CDR3 reads CASSVGSGWGNTIYF. The CDR3 coding sequence is TGTGCCAGCAGCGTTGGTTCCGGGTGGGGAAACACCATATATTTT.

The chain uses TRBV6-5 and TRBJ1-2; 9 bases are a match to TRBD1. With 4 bases clipped from V and 4 bases from J, the junction kept 7 bases outside the gene matches. This CDR3 region has 15 residues. Germline V lookup: CDR1 MNHEY, CDR2 SVGAGI. Written as DNA, the CDR3 is TGTGCCAGCAGTTCTACAGGGGGCTACCTCTATGGCTACACCTTC. Its translation is CASSSTGGYLYGYTF.

This clone was detected a few times. V and J are TRBV2 and TRBJ2-7; 7 bases align to TRBD1. CDR3 length: 13 residues. V gave up 6 bases and J gave up 3 bases; unmatched junction bases: 5. Germline lookup yields CDR1 SNHLY and CDR2 FYNNEI. Written as DNA, the CDR3 is TGTGCCAGCAGGGATACAGGGGTCTACGAGCAGTACGTC. Protein product: CASRDTGVYEQYV.

This clone was counted once. The CDR3 DNA follows: TGCGCCAGCACGACTAGCGGGAGAGATACGCAGTATTTT. Translated: CASTTSGRDTQYF. The rearrangement links TRBV10-2 to TRBJ2-3; 12 bases map to TRBD2. Germline V lookup: CDR1 WSHSY, CDR2 SAAADI. V was pared by 7 bases and J by 5 bases, with 1 base of the junction left unmatched. The CDR3 has 13 residues.

V and J are TRBV7-2 and TRBJ2-5; 8 bases align to TRBD2. The CDR3 runs to 18 residues. The V and J ends lost 1 base and 4 bases, in that order; junction bases with no gene match: 14. Germline-derived CDR1 and CDR2 are SGHTA and FQGNSA. The CDR3 sequence: CASSLGPRQAGAGETQYF. The CDR3 DNA reads as TGTGCCAGCAGCTTAGGCCCCCGTCAAGCGGGAGCTGGAGAGACCCAGTACTTC.

This clone was counted a single time. V is TRBV5-1 and J is TRBJ1-3; 10 nucleotides agree with TRBD1. CDR3 length equals 15 residues. From germline, CDR1 is SGHRS and CDR2 YFSETQ. V dropped 2 bases and J dropped 2; count of bases not matched to a gene: 1. CDR3 nucleotides: TGCGCCAGCAGCTTTGGGACAGGGGCTGGAAACACCATATATTTT. It translates to CASSFGTGAGNTIYF.

This clone was recorded only once. J is TRBJ2-5 and V is TRBV2; no reliable D call. From germline, CDR1 is SNHLY and CDR2 FYNNEI. The CDR3 length is 13 residues. The V end lost 2 bases, the J end lost 1 base, and 5 bases lay between the germline ends. The CDR3 nucleotides read TGTGCCAGCAGTGAAATACTCCAAGAGACCCAGTACTTC. Translating gives CASSEILQETQYF.

CDR3 DNA: TGTGCCAGCAGCTCCTGGACTAGCGGGGGGGCGAATGAGCAGTTCTTC. Translation: CASSSWTSGGANEQFF. This sequence joins TRBV11-2 and TRBJ2-1, with 15 bases fitting TRBD2. CDR1 is SGHAT and CDR2 is FQNNGV in the germline V gene. The CDR3 totals 16 residues. Trimming at V came to 4 bases and at J to 7 bases, leaving 5 bases not matched to a gene. The variable domain in full, with the rest retrieved from reference TRBV11-2 and TRBJ2-1, is EAGVAQSPRYKIIEKRQSVAFWCNPISGHATLYWYQQILGQGPKLLIQFQNNGVVDDSQLPKDRFSAERLKGVDSTLKIQPAKLEDSAVYLCASSSWTSGGANEQFFGPGTRLTVL.

V is TRBV10-3 and J is TRBJ1-2, with D possibly being TRBD1 (6 bases). In germline, CDR1 is ENHRY, CDR2 SYGVKD. This CDR3 is built from 15 residues. Trimming took 5 bases from V and 8 from J, leaving 21 bases between them. The CDR3 region is CAISPATGTVKGYTF. For the CDR3, the DNA is TGTGCCATCAGTCCCGCAACAGGGACGGTTAAGGGCTACACCTTC.

V is TRBV12-5 and J is TRBJ2-1; 9 positions agree with TRBD2. The CDR3 is 15 residues long. In germline, CDR1 is LGHNT, CDR2 FRNRAP. Trimming at V came to 3 bases and at J to 4 bases, leaving 4 bases not matched to a gene. The chain's CDR3 is CASGLGAGGYNEQFF. Written as DNA, the CDR3 is TGTGCTAGTGGTTTAGGCGCGGGGGGGTACAATGAGCAGTTCTTC.

This clone was seen a handful of times. The chain links TRBV6-4 to TRBJ2-7; 9 bases line up with TRBD1. Per germline, CDR1 MRHNA and CDR2 SNTAGT. The CDR3 runs to 15 residues. V shed 6 bases, J shed 2 bases, and the junction held 8 bases outside the gene matches. Here the CDR3 reads CASSPTGGEPYEQYF. CDR3 coding DNA: TGTGCCAGCAGCCCTACAGGGGGCGAACCCTACGAGCAGTACTTC.

The chain employs TRBV7-6 and TRBJ1-1; 8 nucleotides match TRBD1. CDR1 is SGHVS and CDR2 is FNYEAQ in the germline V gene. The CDR3 length is 16 residues. V was clipped by 0 bases and J by 1 base; unmatched bases: 4. CDR3 in DNA: TGTGCCAGCAGCTTAGCTTGGACAGGGCCGAACACTGAAGCTTTCTTT. Amino acid sequence: CASSLAWTGPNTEAFF.

The V gene is TRBV2, the J gene TRBJ2-3; TRBD2 matches at 7 bases. This CDR3 comprises 14 residues. Germline trimming cut 3 bases from V and 1 base from J; bases unmatched to any gene: 1. Germline V gives CDR1 SNHLY, CDR2 FYNNEI. The DNA for the CDR3 is TGTGCCAGCAGTGACGCGGGGGGCACAGATACGCAGTATTTT. Its protein product is CASSDAGGTDTQYF.

The chain joins TRBV2 to TRBJ2-7, with D tentatively TRBD1 (6 bases). Germline CDR1 is SNHLY and CDR2 is FYNNEI. The CDR3 is 16 residues long. V was clipped by 6 bases and J by 3 bases, with 21 bases between them. The CDR3: CASRGALGVKDYEQYF. CDR3 DNA: TGTGCCAGCAGGGGGGCGTTGGGGGTGAAGGACTACGAGCAGTACTTC.